Each of the 9 T cell receptor beta chains below was sequenced from the same sample in a study of PD-L1 blockade in urothelial cancer. Clones were read by immunoSEQ multiplex PCR, and TCRdb kept only the in-frame ones, dropping some. This table has roughly 130,000 clones, about four fifths appearing once. The time point was: pretreatment peripheral blood. Here the sequenced sample was PBMCs, taken around atezolizumab (anti-PD-L1) treatment. The receptors here all came from a man aged 45-65 years with urothelial cancer.

This rearrangement joins TRBV7-9 to TRBJ1-6; no definite D call. CDR1 is SEHNR, CDR2 FQNEAQ, per germline (reference sequence). With 1 base removed from V and 0 bases from J, the gap between germline ends came to 4 bases. CDR3 length equals 15 residues. CDR3 protein: CASSLGSSYNSPLHF. The DNA for the CDR3 is TGTGCCAGCAGCTTAGGGAGCTCCTATAATTCACCCCTCCACTTT. The full variable domain, rest sourced from reference TRBV7-9 and TRBJ1-6, is DTGVSQNPRHKITKRGQNVTFRCDPISEHNRLYWYRQTLGQGPEFLTYFQNEAQLEKSRLLSDRFSAERPKGSFSTLEIQRTEQGDSAMYLCASSLGSSYNSPLHFGNGTRLTVT.

The gene calls are TRBV19 and TRBJ2-7; 8 bases agree with TRBD1. With 5 bases clipped from V and 1 base from J, the junction kept 4 bases outside the gene matches. Germline-derived CDR1 and CDR2 are LNHDA and SQIVND (reference sequence). The CDR3 consists of 14 residues. The CDR3 protein is CASSDRGPSYEQYF. DNA for the CDR3: TGTGCCAGTAGTGACAGGGGACCTTCCTACGAGCAGTACTTC.

The rearrangement joins TRBV28 to TRBJ2-1; 9 bases match TRBD2. Germline assignment: CDR1 MDHEN and CDR2 SYDVKM. V dropped 6 bases and J dropped 1; count of bases not matched to a gene: 19. The CDR3 is made up of 20 amino acids. Written as DNA, the CDR3 is TGTGCCAGCAGCCCCGTGGTTCTCAGACTTAGCGGGGGATCCTACAATGAGCAGTTCTTC. Translating gives CASSPVVLRLSGGSYNEQFF.

The chain is built from TRBV7-8 and TRBJ2-3, with 7 bases matching TRBD1. The V gene's germline CDR1 is SGHVS and CDR2 FQNEAQ. The CDR3 runs to 15 residues. Trimming at V came to 0 bases and at J to 14 bases, leaving 14 bases not matched to a gene. The CDR3 loop reads CASSLAQTGPLDRYF. The CDR3 DNA reads as TGTGCCAGCAGCTTAGCCCAGACAGGGCCCCTCGACAGGTATTTT.

The chain employs TRBV27 and TRBJ2-1, with a weak D call TRBD1 (7 bases). This CDR3 comprises 13 residues. From germline, CDR1 is MNHEY and CDR2 SMNVEV (reference sequence). With 5 bases removed from V and 8 bases from J, the gap between germline ends came to 13 bases. In DNA form, the CDR3 reads TGTGCCAGCAGTCCTAGCGACAGGGATGAGCAGTTCTTC. It yields the protein CASSPSDRDEQFF.

CDR3 protein: CASSSGLVSHEQYF. CDR3 DNA sequence: TGTGCCAGCTCCTCGGGACTAGTTAGCCACGAGCAGTACTTC. This chain connects TRBV6-5 to TRBJ2-7; 8 bases are shared with TRBD2. CDR1 and CDR2 from the germline V gene are MNHEY and SVGAGI. The CDR3 is 14 residues long. J was trimmed by 5 bases and V by 8 bases; bases with no gene match: 11.

This chain joins TRBV6-1 and TRBJ1-1; TRBD1 agrees at 8 bases. This CDR3 is 15 amino acids long. Germline CDR1 is MNHNS and CDR2 is SASEGT. Germline trimming cut 6 bases from V and 2 bases from J; bases unmatched to any gene: 8. This CDR3 reads CASSRQGSYNTEAFF. The CDR3 coding sequence is TGTGCCAGCAGCCGACAGGGGTCCTATAACACTGAAGCTTTCTTT.

The gene calls are TRBV5-1 and TRBJ2-7; possible D gene TRBD2, 6 bases. The CDR3 totals 14 residues. The germline CDR1 and CDR2 sequences are SGHRS and YFSETQ. The ends were cut back, 0 bases at V and 5 bases at J, with 12 bases in the middle. CDR3 nucleotides: TGCGCCAGCAGCTTGGGGAGGGGAGAGGACGAGCAGTACTTC. Amino acid sequence: CASSLGRGEDEQYF.

The V gene is TRBV9, the J gene TRBJ2-2; the D gene is possibly TRBD2 (6 bases). Trimming took 0 bases from V and 5 from J, leaving 14 bases between them. CDR1 SGDLS and CDR2 YYNGEE come from the germline V gene. CDR3 length: 16 residues. The CDR3, as DNA: TGTGCCAGCAGCGTAGAAGTCGGGAGAAGTACCGGGGAGCTGTTTTTT. Translation gives CASSVEVGRSTGELFF.